This entry lists 30 T cell receptor beta chains sequenced from one sample in a study of blood T cell repertoires in COVID-19. The protocol was immunoSEQ multiplex PCR, while the TCRdb copy is restricted to in-frame clones and leaves out a portion. The sample lists almost 250,000 clones, about 83% occurring once. Sequenced material: peripheral blood. All receptors derive from a woman over 75 with COVID-19, enrolled during active disease.

The chain has TRBV19 and TRBJ1-1; 10 bases map to TRBD1. V was pared by 7 bases and J by 6 bases, with 5 bases of the junction left unmatched. The CDR3 length is 13 residues. CDR1 LNHDA and CDR2 SQIVND come from the germline V gene (reference sequence). In DNA, the CDR3 is TGTGCCAGTACCTGGACAGGGGGAGCTGAAGCTTTCTTT. Protein: CASTWTGGAEAFF.

This chain uses TRBV5-1 with TRBJ2-6, with D possibly matching TRBD1 (5 bases). Trimming stripped 4 bases from V and 2 bases from J, with 7 bases between. This CDR3 spans 14 amino acids. Germline V gene sequence: CDR1 SGHRS, CDR2 YFSETQ. The CDR3 sequence is CASSVGPGANVLTF. CDR3 DNA: TGCGCCAGCAGCGTGGGGCCTGGGGCCAACGTCCTGACTTTC.

The genes are TRBV11-2 and TRBJ1-3; 9 nucleotides match TRBD1. V lost 6 bases to trimming and J lost 1 base; unmatched junction nucleotides: 4. Per germline, CDR1 SGHAT and CDR2 FQNNGV. CDR3 length equals 15 residues. In DNA form, the CDR3 reads TGTGCCAGCAGGGGAGACAGGGGGTCTGGAAACACCATATATTTT. It encodes CASRGDRGSGNTIYF.

This chain connects TRBV11-3 to TRBJ2-3; D is unresolved. The CDR3 has 16 residues. V was trimmed by 5 bases and J by 4 bases, leaving 19 bases between them. Germline assignment: CDR1 SGHNT and CDR2 YENEEA. The DNA of the CDR3 is TGTGCCAGCAGCAAATCCGACAAACCTTCTTCAGATACGCAGTATTTT. Its protein product is CASSKSDKPSSDTQYF.

This chain joins TRBV11-3 and TRBJ2-1; 7 nucleotides line up with TRBD1. V was clipped by 5 bases and J by 10 bases; unmatched bases: 14. This CDR3 is 15 amino acids long. The germline gives CDR1 SGHNT, CDR2 YENEEA. The chain's CDR3 is CASSIHGTETQEQFF. CDR3 sequence (DNA): TGTGCCAGCAGCATACACGGGACAGAGACGCAAGAGCAGTTCTTC.

V usage is TRBV5-8 and J usage is TRBJ1-1; 8 bases line up with TRBD1. Germline V lookup: CDR1 SGHTS, CDR2 YDEGEE. The CDR3 contains 15 residues. J lost 7 bases, V lost 0 bases, and 8 bases had no gene match. The CDR3 spells CASSLGLTGGNEAFF. The CDR3 DNA reads as TGTGCCAGCAGCTTGGGTTTAACAGGGGGGAATGAAGCTTTCTTT.

This clone was recorded a few times. This chain links TRBV10-1 with TRBJ1-2; D possibly corresponds to TRBD1 (6 bases). The CDR3 spans 13 residues. CDR1 and CDR2 from the germline V gene are WNHNN and SYGVQD (reference sequence). Trimming cost V 4 bases and J 2 bases, with 8 bases left between them. Written as DNA, the CDR3 is TGCGCCAGCAGTGGAACAGGGAACTATGGCTACACCTTC. Amino acids: CASSGTGNYGYTF.

The chain recombines TRBV18 with TRBJ2-7; D possibly corresponds to TRBD2 (6 bases). Germline values: CDR1 KGHSH, CDR2 LQKENI. The V end lost 2 bases, the J end lost 6 bases, and 17 bases lay between the germline ends. The CDR3 has 15 residues. The CDR3 DNA is TGTGCCAGCTCACCAGAAAAAATAGCGGCGTCCGAGCAGTACTTC. Protein product: CASSPEKIAASEQYF.

J is TRBJ2-3 and V is TRBV2, with a weak D call TRBD1 (5 bases). The CDR3 is 14 residues long. Germline V gene lookup returns CDR1 SNHLY and CDR2 FYNNEI. The germline V and J ends were trimmed by 6 bases and 3 bases, with 13 bases remaining between them. This CDR3 reads CASSRRQRTDTQYF. The CDR3 DNA is TGTGCCAGCAGCCGCCGACAGAGGACAGATACGCAGTATTTT.

The chain uses TRBV28 and TRBJ1-6; 8 bases line up with TRBD1. The CDR3 runs to 16 residues. V dropped 0 bases and J dropped 6; count of bases not matched to a gene: 4. In germline, CDR1 is MDHEN, CDR2 SYDVKM. In nucleotides, the CDR3 is TGTGCCAGCAGTTTATGGGACAGGGCTTCTAATTCACCCCTCCACTTT. It encodes CASSLWDRASNSPLHF.

V is TRBV27 and J is TRBJ1-2; 9 nucleotides align to TRBD1. Trimming took 2 bases from V and 2 from J; bases not matched to a gene: 3. The CDR3 totals 15 residues. CDR1 MNHEY and CDR2 SMNVEV come from the germline V gene (reference sequence). The CDR3 DNA reads as TGTGCCAGCAGTTTAGGGGGGACAGGGAACTATGGCTACACCTTC. Translated: CASSLGGTGNYGYTF.

The V gene is TRBV5-5, the J gene TRBJ2-1; 15 bases match TRBD2. Germline V gene data show CDR1 as SGHKS and CDR2 as YYEKEE (reference sequence). V lost 2 bases, J lost 8 bases, and 14 bases stayed unmatched. This CDR3 spans 19 amino acids. The CDR3 nucleotides are TGTGCCAGCAGCTTAGGACTAGCGGGGGGGGCCCTAAAGGGTCATGAGCAGTTCTTC. It is translated as CASSLGLAGGALKGHEQFF.

The chain is built from TRBV9 and TRBJ1-6; D unresolved. V lost 0 bases to trimming and J lost 0 bases, with 10 bases between them. CDR1 and CDR2 (germline): SGDLS, YYNGEE. This CDR3 has 17 amino acids. This CDR3 is CASSVGLLFSYNSPLHF. As DNA, the CDR3 is TGTGCCAGCAGCGTAGGGCTCCTTTTCTCCTATAATTCACCCCTCCACTTT.

The J gene is TRBJ1-2, the V gene TRBV11-2; D not certain. The CDR3 length is 13 residues. Trimming shortened V by 1 base and J by 6 bases, and 9 bases separated the two germline ends. CDR1 SGHAT and CDR2 FQNNGV come from the germline V gene. This chain's CDR3 is CASSLGTMDGYTF. The CDR3 nucleotides read TGTGCCAGCAGCTTAGGAACAATGGATGGCTACACCTTC.

The CDR3 nucleotides read TGTGCCAGCAGTCCACTAGCGGGGGGGCGTAATGAGCAGTTCTTC. Its protein product is CASSPLAGGRNEQFF. The chain recombines TRBV6-2 or TRBV6-3 with TRBJ2-1; TRBD2 aligns across 13 bases. Germline-derived CDR1 and CDR2 are MNHEY and SVGEGT. Trimming removed 5 bases from V and 7 bases from J; junction bases left unmatched: 5. This CDR3 has 15 residues.

The chain couples TRBV2 to TRBJ2-3; TRBD2 agrees at 8 bases. The CDR3 has 16 residues. Germline V gene lookup returns CDR1 SNHLY and CDR2 FYNNEI. V shed 1 base and J 6 bases; nucleotides not matched to a gene: 9. The CDR3 loop is CASSEEIAGRWDTQYF. The CDR3 DNA is TGTGCCAGCAGTGAAGAGATAGCGGGGCGTTGGGATACGCAGTATTTT. Complete variable domain (other parts from reference TRBV2 and TRBJ2-3): EPEVTQTPSHQVTQMGQEVILRCVPISNHLYFYWYRQILGQKVEFLVSFYNNEISEKSEIFDDQFSVERPDGSNFTLKIRSTKLEDSAMYFCASSEEIAGRWDTQYFGPGTRLTVL.

The genes are TRBV18 and TRBJ1-2, with 7 bases lining up with TRBD1. The germline gives CDR1 KGHSH, CDR2 LQKENI. The length of the CDR3 is 16 residues. The V and J ends lost 6 bases and 8 bases, in that order; junction bases with no gene match: 18. CDR3 coding DNA: TGTGCCAGCTCGCGACCCGGGGGACAGACGGGATTAGGCTACACCTTC. Translated, it gives CASSRPGGQTGLGYTF.

The V call is TRBV7-6, the J call TRBJ1-2, with TRBD1 matching over 9 bases. Germline CDR1 is SGHVS and CDR2 is FNYEAQ. With V trimmed by 1 base and J by 7 bases, 10 bases remained unmatched. The CDR3 loop spans 16 amino acids. CDR3 loop: CASSLGAPGQGSGYTF. CDR3 DNA: TGTGCCAGCAGCTTAGGAGCACCGGGACAGGGCTCTGGCTACACCTTC.

The gene calls are TRBV3-1 (or the pseudogene TRBV3-2) and TRBJ2-7, with a possible D match to TRBD1 (6 bases). The V and J ends lost 1 base and 1 base respectively, with 23 bases between them. This CDR3 has 19 amino acids. Looked up from germline, CDR1 is LGHDT and CDR2 is YNNKEL (reference sequence). The DNA of the CDR3 is TGTGCCAGCAGCCAAGGGCATAACAGGGCTACTTTTTTGTCCTACGAGCAGTACTTC. Protein product: CASSQGHNRATFLSYEQYF.

The rearrangement uses TRBV5-3 and TRBJ1-1, with 7 bases identical to TRBD1. TRBV5-3 is identified as an open reading frame with a role that is uncertain. V dropped 4 bases and J dropped 5; count of bases not matched to a gene: 5. This CDR3 is built from 13 residues. CDR3 coding DNA: TGTGCCAGAAGCAGGGACAGAGGTACTGAAGCTTTCTTT. Translating gives CARSRDRGTEAFF.

The V call is TRBV5-1, the J call TRBJ2-2; 8 bases agree with TRBD2. The V gene's germline CDR1 is SGHRS and CDR2 YFSETQ. J gave up 2 bases and V 3 bases, and 3 bases lay outside the gene matches. The CDR3 has 15 residues. CDR3 loop: CASSYSGINTGELFF. The CDR3 nucleotides are TGCGCCAGCAGCTATAGCGGGATCAACACCGGGGAGCTGTTTTTT.

This clone has at least ten counts. CDR3 in amino acids: CASSQGRRAYEQYV. CDR3 DNA: TGTGCCAGCAGCCAGGGTAGGAGGGCCTACGAGCAGTACGTC. The genes are TRBV3-1 (or the pseudogene TRBV3-2) and TRBJ2-7; a possible D gene is TRBD2 (6 bases). Germline CDR1 LGHDT, CDR2 YNNKEL (reference sequence). The ends were cut back, 3 bases at V and 2 bases at J, with 11 bases in the middle. The CDR3 length is 14 residues.

A few counts support this clone. The rearrangement uses TRBV7-8 and TRBJ1-5; D is unclear. Trimming removed 1 base from V and 0 bases from J, with 13 bases in between. The CDR3 length is 17 residues. Germline loops: CDR1 SGHVS, CDR2 FQNEAQ. The CDR3 loop reads CASSLVSAGYSNQPQHF. In DNA form, the CDR3 reads TGTGCCAGCAGCTTAGTATCGGCGGGTTATAGCAATCAGCCCCAGCATTTT.

The chain has TRBV11-3 and TRBJ2-1, with TRBD2 matching over 13 bases. CDR1 SGHNT and CDR2 YENEEA come from the germline V gene. The CDR3 is made up of 15 amino acids. The V and J ends lost 5 bases and 6 bases, in that order; junction bases with no gene match: 4. Written as DNA, the CDR3 is TGTGCCAGCAGCACCCGGACTAGCGGGGGCAATGAGCAGTTCTTC. It yields the protein CASSTRTSGGNEQFF.

V is TRBV9 and J is TRBJ1-3; 9 bases agree with TRBD1. Germline-derived CDR1 and CDR2 are SGDLS and YYNGEE. The CDR3 runs 17 residues. Trimming removed 3 bases from V and 2 bases from J; junction bases left unmatched: 9. The DNA of the CDR3 is TGTGCCAGCAGCGCCAGGAACAGGGGGCTTGCTGGAAACACCATATATTTT. Translated: CASSARNRGLAGNTIYF.

This chain uses TRBV6-6 with TRBJ1-5; D is possibly TRBD1 (6 bases). Trimming shortened V by 5 bases and J by 3 bases, and 8 bases separated the two germline ends. CDR1 is MNHNY, CDR2 SVGAGI, per germline (reference sequence). This CDR3 region has 13 residues. CDR3 DNA: TGTGCCAGCAGTAGGACAGCCAATCAGCCCCAGCATTTT. Translating gives CASSRTANQPQHF.

The chain links TRBV3-1 (or the pseudogene TRBV3-2) to TRBJ1-4; TRBD1 matches at 10 bases. Trimming removed 4 bases from V and 4 bases from J; junction bases left unmatched: 6. The CDR3 has 16 amino acids. CDR1 LGHDT and CDR2 YNNKEL come from the germline V gene (reference sequence). This chain's CDR3 is CASSPRDRGFNEKLFF. The CDR3, as DNA: TGTGCCAGCAGCCCTCGGGACAGGGGATTTAATGAAAAACTGTTTTTT.

CDR3 DNA: TGTGCCAGCAGCGTAGCATGGGCTAGCGGGGGGGAGACCCAGTACTTC. Translation gives CASSVAWASGGETQYF. This sequence joins TRBV9 and TRBJ2-5, with 11 bases that match TRBD2. The CDR3 is 16 amino acids. The germline CDR1 and CDR2 sequences are SGDLS and YYNGEE. Trimming took 0 bases from V and 5 from J; bases not matched to a gene: 6.

The chain has TRBV27 and TRBJ1-2; possible D gene TRBD1, 6 bases. Germline V CDR1 and CDR2: MNHEY, SMNVEV (reference sequence). The CDR3 extends over 12 amino acids. The V end was cut by 6 bases, the J end by 5 bases, with 10 bases between. The CDR3 sequence: CASSRTGYGYTF. The CDR3 DNA reads as TGTGCCAGCAGCCGTACAGGGTATGGCTACACCTTC.

The chain joins TRBV24-1 to TRBJ2-1; D is unclear. Trimming cost V 7 bases and J 2 bases, with 8 bases left between them. This CDR3 has 13 residues. CDR1 is KGHDR and CDR2 is SFDVKD in the germline V gene. The CDR3 nucleotides read TGTGCCACCAGGGAAAGCGCCTACAATGAGCAGTTCTTC. It translates to CATRESAYNEQFF.